These 16 T cell receptor beta chains were sequenced from one sample in a study of shared T cell receptors in the human thymus. Using immunoSEQ multiplex PCR, the repertoire was profiled, and TCRdb retains in-frame clones only, with some absent. This table has about 660,000 clones, 87% appearing once. The sample was also reused in another study, on human thymus T cells.

The sample consisted of thymocytes. All receptors come from a boy younger than two with a congenital heart defect.

The chain joins TRBV28 to TRBJ2-1, with a weak D call TRBD1 (5 bases). The germline gives CDR1 MDHEN, CDR2 SYDVKM. V lost 2 bases to trimming and J lost 6 bases, with 11 bases between them. CDR3 length: 14 residues. CDR3: CASSLGAGFNEQFF. The CDR3 DNA follows: TGTGCCAGCAGTTTAGGGGCAGGGTTCAATGAGCAGTTCTTC.

The chain uses TRBV9 and TRBJ2-3; 11 bases are a match to TRBD2. The CDR3 runs 17 residues. CDR1 SGDLS and CDR2 YYNGEE come from the germline V gene. V lost 4 bases and J lost 0; bases outside the gene matches: 7. CDR3 amino acids: CASSTPGTSGSTDTQYF. In nucleotides, the CDR3 is TGTGCCAGCAGCACCCCCGGGACTAGCGGTAGCACAGATACGCAGTATTTT.

The chain combines TRBV10-2 with TRBJ2-2; TRBD2 matches at 11 bases. Germline V gives CDR1 WSHSY, CDR2 SAAADI. J gave up 0 bases and V 8 bases, and 5 bases lay outside the gene matches. CDR3 length: 16 amino acids. This CDR3 is CASWASGRTNTGELFF. The CDR3 nucleotides are TGCGCCAGCTGGGCTAGCGGGAGGACGAACACCGGGGAGCTGTTTTTT.

The rearrangement links TRBV27 to TRBJ2-7; TRBD1 matches at 9 bases. The CDR3 sequence is 21 residues long. Germline V gene sequence: CDR1 MNHEY, CDR2 SMNVEV (reference sequence). V shed 5 bases and J 0 bases; nucleotides not matched to a gene: 23. The CDR3 sequence: CASSQTGPGQGIGGLSYEQYF. CDR3 nucleotides: TGTGCCAGCAGTCAAACCGGTCCGGGACAGGGAATTGGCGGACTCTCCTACGAGCAGTACTTC.

This chain uses TRBV4-3 with TRBJ1-3; D perhaps matches TRBD1 (6 bases). Trimming took off 1 base at V and 1 base at J, with 11 bases between the two ends. The CDR3 totals 16 residues. The germline V gene has CDR1 LGHNA and CDR2 YSLEER. The CDR3: CASSQVGAGSGNTIYF. CDR3 DNA: TGCGCCAGCAGCCAAGTGGGGGCAGGGTCTGGAAACACCATATATTTT.

The genes are TRBV15 and TRBJ2-3; possible D gene TRBD2, 7 bases. Deletions cut 7 bases from V and 1 base from J, with 15 bases between. CDR1 is LNHNV and CDR2 is YYDKDF in the germline V gene (reference sequence). CDR3 length: 15 residues. The CDR3 DNA is TGTGCCACCAAAAGAGAGGGGGGGGGCACAGATACGCAGTATTTT. Its translation: CATKREGGGTDTQYF.

The rearrangement links TRBV7-9 to TRBJ2-1; the match to TRBD1 covers 8 bases. CDR3 size: 15 residues. V lost 7 bases, J lost 3 bases, and 8 bases stayed unmatched. Looked up from germline, CDR1 is SEHNR and CDR2 is FQNEAQ (reference sequence). The CDR3 protein is CASISDRANYNEQFF. CDR3 sequence (DNA): TGTGCCAGCATCTCGGACAGGGCAAACTACAATGAGCAGTTCTTC.

The chain joins TRBV27 to TRBJ2-3; 10 bases fit TRBD2. Germline loops: CDR1 MNHEY, CDR2 SMNVEV (reference sequence). This CDR3 has 16 amino acids. The V and J ends lost 6 bases and 3 bases, in that order; junction bases with no gene match: 9. The CDR3 coding sequence is TGTGCCAGCAGGGGTAGCGGGGGGAGAATAACAGATACGCAGTATTTT. Amino acids: CASRGSGGRITDTQYF.

This clone was seen a single time. This chain links TRBV29-1 with TRBJ2-2; 9 nucleotides agree with TRBD2. CDR1 is SQVTM and CDR2 is ANQGSEA in the germline V gene. The J segment lost 9 bases and the V segment lost 3 bases, leaving 11 bases of the junction unmatched. The CDR3 covers 15 residues. Written as DNA, the CDR3 is TGCAGCGTTGAGAGCGGGAGGACCGCGGTAAGGGAGCTGTTTTTT. Protein: CSVESGRTAVRELFF.

The chain is built from TRBV4-3 and TRBJ2-3; maybe TRBD2 (5 bases). This CDR3 comprises 14 residues. Deletions cut 0 bases from V and 6 bases from J, with 10 bases between. Germline assignment: CDR1 LGHNA and CDR2 YSLEER. CDR3 sequence reads: CASSQDVGADTQYF. In DNA form, the CDR3 reads TGCGCCAGCAGCCAAGATGTGGGAGCGGATACGCAGTATTTT.

The genes are TRBV10-3 and TRBJ2-1; 9 nucleotides agree with TRBD2. Germline CDR1 is ENHRY and CDR2 is SYGVKD. The junction had 8 bases not matched to a gene; V was cut back by 4 bases and J by 7 bases. The CDR3 spans 15 residues. CDR3 sequence (DNA): TGTGCCATCAGTGGGTCTAGCGGGGCTAGGAATGAGCAGTTCTTC. This gives the protein CAISGSSGARNEQFF.

This clone appeared a single time. The chain joins TRBV6-1 to TRBJ2-5, with D possibly matching TRBD2 (6 bases). CDR1 MNHNS and CDR2 SASEGT come from the germline V gene. V was trimmed by 10 bases and J by 2 bases, leaving 20 bases between them. The CDR3 runs to 15 residues. CDR3 sequence: CATTKRAGKQETQYF. As DNA, the CDR3 is TGTGCCACAACGAAGCGGGCCGGGAAACAAGAGACCCAGTACTTC.

The chain couples TRBV9 to TRBJ2-3, with TRBD2 as a possible D gene (5 bases). V lost 0 bases and J 4 bases, leaving 21 bases between the germline ends. Germline V lookup: CDR1 SGDLS, CDR2 YYNGEE. The CDR3 runs 18 residues. The CDR3 loop reads CASSVAPEDPPGADTQYF. The CDR3 DNA reads TGTGCCAGCAGCGTAGCGCCGGAGGATCCACCGGGTGCAGATACGCAGTATTTT.

This clone was observed a handful of times. This rearrangement joins TRBV7-8 to TRBJ2-7; TRBD1 might be the D (6 bases). The CDR3 spans 13 residues. V was cut by 5 bases and J by 3 bases, with 11 bases left in between. CDR1 and CDR2 (germline): SGHVS, FQNEAQ. The CDR3 here is CASSKGQHYEQYF. DNA for the CDR3: TGTGCCAGCAGCAAAGGACAGCACTACGAGCAGTACTTC.

The chain has TRBV7-9 and TRBJ2-1, with TRBD2 identical over 8 bases. V lost 5 bases to trimming and J lost 1 base; unmatched junction nucleotides: 7. The CDR3 is 16 residues long. Germline loops: CDR1 SEHNR, CDR2 FQNEAQ (reference sequence). CDR3 protein: CASSATVAGSYNEQFF. CDR3 coding DNA: TGTGCCAGCAGCGCCACCGTAGCGGGGTCCTACAATGAGCAGTTCTTC.

V is TRBV5-1 and J is TRBJ2-2; 9 bases line up with TRBD1. The V and J ends lost 7 bases and 2 bases, in that order; junction bases with no gene match: 9. There are 16 residues in the CDR3. Germline CDR1 SGHRS, CDR2 YFSETQ. The DNA for the CDR3 is TGCGCCAGCGGGCTCCGGGACAGGGCTAACACCGGGGAGCTGTTTTTT. This translates into CASGLRDRANTGELFF.